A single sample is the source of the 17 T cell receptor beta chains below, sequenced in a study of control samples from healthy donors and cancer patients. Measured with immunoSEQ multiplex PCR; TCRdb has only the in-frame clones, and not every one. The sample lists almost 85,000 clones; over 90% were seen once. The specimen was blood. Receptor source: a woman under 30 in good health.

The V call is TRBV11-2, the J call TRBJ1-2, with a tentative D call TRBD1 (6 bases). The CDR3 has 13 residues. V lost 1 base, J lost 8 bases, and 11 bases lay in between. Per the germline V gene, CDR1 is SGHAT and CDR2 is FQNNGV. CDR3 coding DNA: TGTGCCAGCAGCTTAGCCAGGGGTTGGGGCTACACCTTC. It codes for CASSLARGWGYTF.

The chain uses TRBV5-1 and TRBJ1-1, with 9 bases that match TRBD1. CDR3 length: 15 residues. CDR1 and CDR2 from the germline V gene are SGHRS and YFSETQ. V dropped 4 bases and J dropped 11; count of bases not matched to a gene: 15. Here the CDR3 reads CASSSRTGTGRDAFF. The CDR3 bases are TGCGCCAGCAGCAGCCGTACCGGGACAGGGAGGGACGCTTTCTTT. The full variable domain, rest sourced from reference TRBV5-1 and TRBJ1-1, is KAGVTQTPRYLIKTRGQQVTLSCSPISGHRSVSWYQQTPGQGLQFLFEYFSETQRNKGNFPGRFSGRQFSNSRSEMNVSTLELGDSALYLCASSSRTGTGRDAFFGQGTRLTVV.

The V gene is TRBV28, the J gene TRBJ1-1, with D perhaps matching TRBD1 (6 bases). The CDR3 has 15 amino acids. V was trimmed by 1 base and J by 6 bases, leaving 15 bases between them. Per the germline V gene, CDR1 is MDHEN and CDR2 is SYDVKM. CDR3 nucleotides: TGTGCCAGCAGTTTATTCCACAGGGTCCTCGCTGAAGCTTTCTTT. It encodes CASSLFHRVLAEAFF.

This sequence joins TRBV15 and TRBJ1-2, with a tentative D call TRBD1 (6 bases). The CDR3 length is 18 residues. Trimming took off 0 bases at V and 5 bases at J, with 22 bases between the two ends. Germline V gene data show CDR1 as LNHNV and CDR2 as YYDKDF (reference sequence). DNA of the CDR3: TGTGCCACCAGCAGAGATCTATCGGGGACAACGGTTTTGTATGGCTACACCTTC. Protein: CATSRDLSGTTVLYGYTF.

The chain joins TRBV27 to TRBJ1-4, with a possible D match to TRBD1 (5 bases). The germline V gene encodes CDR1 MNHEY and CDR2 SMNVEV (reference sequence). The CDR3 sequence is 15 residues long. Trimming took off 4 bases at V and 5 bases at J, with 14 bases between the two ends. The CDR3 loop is CASSSPGKMNEKLFF. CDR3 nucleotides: TGTGCCAGCAGTTCCCCAGGGAAGATGAATGAAAAACTGTTTTTT. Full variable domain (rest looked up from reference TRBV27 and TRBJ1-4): EAQVTQNPRYLITVTGKKLTVTCSQNMNHEYMSWYRQDPGLGLRQIYYSMNVEVTDKGDVPEGYKVSRKEKRNFPLILESPSPNQTSLYFCASSSPGKMNEKLFFGSGTQLSVL.

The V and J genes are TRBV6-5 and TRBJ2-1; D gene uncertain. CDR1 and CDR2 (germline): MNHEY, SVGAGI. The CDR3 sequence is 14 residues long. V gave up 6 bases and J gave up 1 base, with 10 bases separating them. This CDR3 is CASSDFPSYNEQFF. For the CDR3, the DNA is TGTGCCAGCAGCGACTTCCCTTCCTACAATGAGCAGTTCTTC.

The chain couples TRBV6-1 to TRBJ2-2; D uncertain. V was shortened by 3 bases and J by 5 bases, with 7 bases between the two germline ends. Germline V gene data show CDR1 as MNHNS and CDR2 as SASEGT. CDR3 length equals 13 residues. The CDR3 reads CASSDLTTGELFF. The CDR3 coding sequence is TGTGCCAGCAGTGACCTGACTACCGGGGAGCTGTTTTTT.

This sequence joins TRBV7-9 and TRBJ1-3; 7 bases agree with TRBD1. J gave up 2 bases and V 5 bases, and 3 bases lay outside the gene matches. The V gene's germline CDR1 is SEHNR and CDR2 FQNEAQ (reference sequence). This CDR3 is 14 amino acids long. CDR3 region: CASSMTGPGNTIYF. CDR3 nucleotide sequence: TGTGCCAGCAGCATGACAGGGCCTGGAAACACCATATATTTT. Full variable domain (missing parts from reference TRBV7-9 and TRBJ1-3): DTGVSQNPRHKITKRGQNVTFRCDPISEHNRLYWYRQTLGQGPEFLTYFQNEAQLEKSRLLSDRFSAERPKGSFSTLEIQRTEQGDSAMYLCASSMTGPGNTIYFGEGSWLTVV.

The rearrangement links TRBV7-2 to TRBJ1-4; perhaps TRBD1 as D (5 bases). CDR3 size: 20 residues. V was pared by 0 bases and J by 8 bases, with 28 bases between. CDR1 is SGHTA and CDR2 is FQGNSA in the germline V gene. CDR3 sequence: CASSLAAPQESWGRQEKLFF. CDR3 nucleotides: TGTGCCAGCAGCTTAGCCGCACCCCAAGAGAGTTGGGGACGTCAGGAAAAACTGTTTTTT.

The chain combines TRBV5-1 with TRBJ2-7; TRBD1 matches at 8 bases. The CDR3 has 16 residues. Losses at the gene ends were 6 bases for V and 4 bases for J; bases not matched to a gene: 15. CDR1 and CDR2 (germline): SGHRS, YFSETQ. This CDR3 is CASKQNFGTGGYEQYF. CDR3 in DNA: TGCGCCAGCAAACAAAATTTCGGGACAGGTGGGTACGAGCAGTACTTC.

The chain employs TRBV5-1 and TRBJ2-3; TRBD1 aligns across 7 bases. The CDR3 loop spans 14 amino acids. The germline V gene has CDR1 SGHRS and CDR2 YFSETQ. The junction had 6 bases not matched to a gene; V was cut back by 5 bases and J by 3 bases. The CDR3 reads CASRGDSVTDTQYF. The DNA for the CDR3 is TGCGCCAGCAGGGGGGACAGCGTGACAGATACGCAGTATTTT.

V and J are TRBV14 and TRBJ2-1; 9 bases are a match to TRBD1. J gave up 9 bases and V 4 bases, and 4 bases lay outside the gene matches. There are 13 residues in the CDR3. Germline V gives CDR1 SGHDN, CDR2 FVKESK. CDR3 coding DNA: TGTGCCAGCAGCCCCGACAGGGGGAGTGAGCAGTTCTTC. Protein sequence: CASSPDRGSEQFF. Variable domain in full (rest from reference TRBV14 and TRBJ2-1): EAGVTQFPSHSVIEKGQTVTLRCDPISGHDNLYWYRRVMGKEIKFLLHFVKESKQDESGMPNNRFLAERTGGTYSTLKVQPAELEDSGVYFCASSPDRGSEQFFGPGTRLTVL.

As DNA, the CDR3 is TGTGCCAGCAGCCTGGCAATCGGGGAGCTGTTTTTT. It codes for CASSLAIGELFF. The chain has TRBV11-3 and TRBJ2-2; unclear D gene. This CDR3 is 12 amino acids long. V was clipped by 5 bases and J by 7 bases, with 8 bases between them. CDR1 SGHNT and CDR2 YENEEA come from the germline V gene.

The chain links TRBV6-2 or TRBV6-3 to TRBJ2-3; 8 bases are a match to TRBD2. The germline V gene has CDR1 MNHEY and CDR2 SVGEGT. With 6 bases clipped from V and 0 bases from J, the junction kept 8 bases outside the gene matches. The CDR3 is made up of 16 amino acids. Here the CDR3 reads CASSWRGVRSTDTQYF. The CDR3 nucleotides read TGTGCCAGCAGCTGGCGGGGGGTAAGGAGCACAGATACGCAGTATTTT.

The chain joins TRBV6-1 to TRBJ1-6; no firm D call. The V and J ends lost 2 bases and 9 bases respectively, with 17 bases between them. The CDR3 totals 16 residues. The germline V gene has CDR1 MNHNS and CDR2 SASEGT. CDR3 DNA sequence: TGTGCCAGCAGTGAAAACCCTGCGACCCGGGGTTCACCCCTCCACTTT. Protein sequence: CASSENPATRGSPLHF.

The CDR3 DNA is TGTGCCAGCAGTGAAGTTCCAGCGCAATCCTATAATTCACCCCTCCACTTT. Protein sequence: CASSEVPAQSYNSPLHF. The J gene is TRBJ1-6, the V gene TRBV6-1; D call uncertain. CDR1 and CDR2 from the germline V gene are MNHNS and SASEGT. The CDR3 length is 17 residues. V was shortened by 1 base and J by 1 base, with 11 bases between the two germline ends.

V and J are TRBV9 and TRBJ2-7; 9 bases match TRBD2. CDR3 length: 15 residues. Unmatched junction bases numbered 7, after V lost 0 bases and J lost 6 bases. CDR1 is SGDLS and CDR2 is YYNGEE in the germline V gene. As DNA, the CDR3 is TGTGCCAGCAGCGTAGGAGGCGGGGGGGCGGTCGAGCAGTACTTC. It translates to CASSVGGGGAVEQYF.